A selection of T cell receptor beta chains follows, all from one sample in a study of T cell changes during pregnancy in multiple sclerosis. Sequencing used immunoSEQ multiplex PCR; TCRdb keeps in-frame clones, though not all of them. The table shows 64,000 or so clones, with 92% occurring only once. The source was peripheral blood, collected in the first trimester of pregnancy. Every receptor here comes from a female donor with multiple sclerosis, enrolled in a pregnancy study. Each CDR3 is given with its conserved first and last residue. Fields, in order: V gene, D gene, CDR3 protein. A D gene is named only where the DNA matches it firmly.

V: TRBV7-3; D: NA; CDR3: CASSLRGPNEQFF
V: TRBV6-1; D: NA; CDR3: CASFRAVGSGNTIYF
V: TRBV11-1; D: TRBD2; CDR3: CASSLTGTSENEQFF
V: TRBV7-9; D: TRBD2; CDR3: CASSSRLAGGNTDTQYF
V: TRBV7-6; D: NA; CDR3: CASSLEARQDTIYF
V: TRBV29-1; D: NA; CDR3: CSVESGWSHYEQYF
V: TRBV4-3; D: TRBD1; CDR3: CASSRNRDRNTGELFF
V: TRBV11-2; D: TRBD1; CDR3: CASSTPGQGAHEQFF
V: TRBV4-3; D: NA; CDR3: CASSQDLVLGANIQYF
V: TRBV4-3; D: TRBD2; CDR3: CASSQEYAGVNTGELFF
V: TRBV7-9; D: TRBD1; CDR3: CASSPGQGIDYTF
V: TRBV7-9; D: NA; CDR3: CASSQGGDTQYF
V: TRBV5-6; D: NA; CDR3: CASSPRTISPPLHEQFF
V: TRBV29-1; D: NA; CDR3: CSAVPPNRDTEAFF
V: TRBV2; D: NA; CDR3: CASSGREETQYF
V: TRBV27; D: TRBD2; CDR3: CASRIRTSGGLYNEQFF
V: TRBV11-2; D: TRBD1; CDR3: CASSLDGTGGNTIYF
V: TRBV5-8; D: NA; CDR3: CASSFLQGLSGYTF
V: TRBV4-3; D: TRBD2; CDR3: CASSQDAGLAGYNEQFF
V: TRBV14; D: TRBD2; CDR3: CASSLFLAGYNEQFF
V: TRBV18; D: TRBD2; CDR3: CASSPRLAEAHEQFF
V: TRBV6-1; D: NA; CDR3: CASSEGAGYREAFF
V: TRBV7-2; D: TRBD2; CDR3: CASSLGSGSSYEQYF
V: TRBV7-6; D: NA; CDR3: CASSLKGQRSYEQYF
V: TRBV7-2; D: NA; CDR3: CASSSPGRGSYEQYF
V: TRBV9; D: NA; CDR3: CASSVGGRADGYTF
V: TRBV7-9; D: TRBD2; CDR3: CASSTPPTAGGITDTQYF